This T cell receptor beta chain was retrieved from a study of blood T cell repertoires in COVID-19. Whole-study context: The United States, Italy and Spain provided the acute and convalescent COVID-19 samples. T cells, B-cell-depleted T cells, or PBMCs supplied cDNA or gDNA.

The CDR3 extends over 18 amino acids. Trimming cost V 5 bases and J 9 bases; bases outside gene matches: 22. Per the germline V gene, CDR1 is SGDLS and CDR2 is YYNGEE. In the study's own analysis: Cell counts per sample came from amplifying reference gene primers. The assay was immunoSEQ multiplex PCR, and TCRdb's table has in-frame clones only and misses some. Clonal size and the V and J genes are those of that table, whereas D and trimming came from the DNA. The sample consists of 200,000 to 300,000 clones, approximately 85% of them appearing once. The chain recombines TRBV9 with TRBJ2-1, with TRBD2 matching 8 bases. The sequence was obtained from a man over 45 with acute or convalescent COVID-19. The source material was peripheral blood. This chain's CDR3 is CASSHSPESDAGGCEQFF. The CDR3 DNA sequence: TGTGCCAGCAGTCACTCACCCGAGTCTGATGCGGGAGGTTGTGAGCAGTTCTTC. Full variable domain (outside the CDR3, taken from reference TRBV9 and TRBJ2-1): DSGVTQTPKHLITATGQRVTLRCSPRSGDLSVYWYQQSLDQGLQFLIQYYNGEERAKGNILERFSAQQFPDLHSELNLSSLELGDSALYFCASSHSPESDAGGCEQFFGPGTRLTVL.